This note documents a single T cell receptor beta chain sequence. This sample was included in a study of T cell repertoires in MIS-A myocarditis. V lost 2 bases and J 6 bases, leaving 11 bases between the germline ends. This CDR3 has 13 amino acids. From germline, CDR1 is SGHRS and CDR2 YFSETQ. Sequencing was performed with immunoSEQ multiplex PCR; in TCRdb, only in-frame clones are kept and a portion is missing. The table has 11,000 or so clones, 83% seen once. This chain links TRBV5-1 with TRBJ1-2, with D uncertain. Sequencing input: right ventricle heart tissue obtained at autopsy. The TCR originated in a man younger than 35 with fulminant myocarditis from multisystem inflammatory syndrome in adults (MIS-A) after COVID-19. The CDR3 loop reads CASSFRRVDGYTF. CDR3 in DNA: TGCGCCAGCAGCTTCCGACGCGTGGATGGCTACACCTTC.